This is a list of T cell receptor beta chains from one sample in a study of T cells in Graves' hyperthyroidism and ophthalmopathy. In TCRdb, the multiplex PCR reads were re-called with MiXCR into one record per CDR3 protein. The table lists more than 350,000 distinct CDR3 sequences, under 15% of them singletons. The sequenced material came from blood. The receptors come from a woman aged 25 to 39 with Graves' hyperthyroidism. Both conserved end residues are part of each CDR3. The D gene is left open where the match is weak. Rows give clone size only sometimes, using once, few, many, or a class for an expanded clone.

D gene	V gene	clone size	J gene	CDR3 length	CDR3 DNA	CDR3 protein
TRBD1	TRBV28	few	TRBJ1-2	16	TGTGCCAGCAGTTTTATTGGGACAGAGAGTAACTATGGCTACACCTTC	CASSFIGTESNYGYTF
-	TRBV7-3	few	TRBJ1-4	15	TGTGCCAGCAGCTTGGGACCCGCAACTAATGAAAAACTGTTTTTT	CASSLGPATNEKLFF
-	TRBV7-9	few	TRBJ1-6	16	TGTGCCAGCAGCTTCGTCAAACAGGGATCTGGGTCACCCCTCCACTTT	CASSFVKQGSGSPLHF
-	TRBV15	-	TRBJ1-1	13	TGTGCCACCAGCAGCAACCAGAACACTGAAGCTTTCTTT	CATSSNQNTEAFF
TRBD1	TRBV7-9	few	TRBJ1-3	16	TGTGCCAGCAGCCTCACCCGGGACAGGGGGCTCAACACCATATATTTT	CASSLTRDRGLNTIYF
TRBD1	TRBV20-1	many	TRBJ1-2	16	TGCAGTGCTAGACCCGCCACCGGGACAGGGGGCCATGGCTACACCTTC	CSARPATGTGGHGYTF
-	TRBV6-1	many	TRBJ2-7	10	TGTGCCAGCGGTGTGTACGAGCAGTACTTC	CASGVYEQYF
-	TRBV28	-	TRBJ2-3	13	TGTGCCACCCGAGGGGGGGCCCCAGATACGCAGTATTTT	CATRGGAPDTQYF
-	TRBV20-1	-	TRBJ1-1	19	TGCAGTGCTATGGGTCACGTACGTGGGGTGCAAGGGGGGGACACTGAAGCTTTCTTT	CSAMGHVRGVQGGDTEAFF
TRBD1	TRBV12-3/TRBV12-4	-	TRBJ1-5	15	TGTGCCAGCAGTCGCTATGGACAGGATCATCAGCCCCAGCATTTT	CASSRYGQDHQPQHF
TRBD1	TRBV10-3	-	TRBJ1-2	18	TGTGCCATCAGCAAATTTCCGGGACAGGGGGCCCCCGGCTATGGCTACACCTTC	CAISKFPGQGAPGYGYTF
TRBD2	TRBV18	many	TRBJ2-1	20	TGTGCCAGCTCATCATTCCCCCCGGCTAGCGGGAGGGCCGGAGAGAATGAGCAGTTCTTC	CASSSFPPASGRAGENEQFF
-	TRBV12-3/TRBV12-4	-	TRBJ2-7	13	TGTGCCAGCAGTGCGCAGGGGAAAAGCGAGCAGTACTTC	CASSAQGKSEQYF
TRBD1	TRBV13	few	TRBJ2-7	16	TGTGCCAGCAGCGCCACCTGGTGGGACAGGTCCTACGAGCAGTACTTC	CASSATWWDRSYEQYF
-	TRBV11-1	many	TRBJ1-5	15	TGTGCCAGCAGCCCCGATGGCAGGGGTGATCAGCCCCAGCATTTT	CASSPDGRGDQPQHF
-	TRBV2	few	TRBJ2-5	14	TGTGCCAACAAACCCAGGGAGGCAGAAGAGACCCAGTACTTC	CANKPREAEETQYF
-	TRBV2	many	TRBJ1-5	15	TGTGCCAGCAGTGATGCGGACAGTTACAATCAGCCCCAGCATTTT	CASSDADSYNQPQHF
-	TRBV6-1	few	TRBJ2-7	12	TGTGCCACCCGCGAGGGGGTCAGAGAGCAGTACTTC	CATREGVREQYF
-	TRBV7-8	-	TRBJ2-3	20	TGTGCCAGCAGCTTATCACGGCTTAATCTTCGTCCTAACGACGCAGATACGCAGTATTTT	CASSLSRLNLRPNDADTQYF
-	TRBV10-3	many	TRBJ2-7	15	TGTGCCATCAGTGAGTCAGGGACACTTGGGTACGAGCAGTACTTC	CAISESGTLGYEQYF
-	TRBV13	-	TRBJ2-7	12	TGTGCCAGCAGCTTAATCCCTTACGAGCAGTACTTC	CASSLIPYEQYF
-	TRBV7-2	few	TRBJ2-7	13	TGTGCCAGCACCTACGAGGGGCTCTACGAGCAGTACTTC	CASTYEGLYEQYF
-	TRBV28	few	TRBJ2-4	14	TGTGCCAGCAGGGACAATCGGGCCAAAAACATTCAGTACTTC	CASRDNRAKNIQYF
-	TRBV2	many	TRBJ2-7	13	TGTGCCAGCAGACAGGGCGGGAGCTACGAGCAGTACTTC	CASRQGGSYEQYF
-	TRBV10-3	many	TRBJ2-2	13	TGTGCCATCCCAGGAGATTTGCCCGGGGAGCTGTTTTTT	CAIPGDLPGELFF
TRBD2	TRBV6-2/TRBV6-3	-	TRBJ2-3	15	TGTGCCAGCCTCGGGGCTAGCGGGAGCACAGATACGCAGTATTTT	CASLGASGSTDTQYF
-	TRBV20-1	many	TRBJ1-5	13	TGCAGTGCGGCGAGGGACACATATCAGCCCCAGCATTTT	CSAARDTYQPQHF
TRBD2	TRBV29-1	many	TRBJ2-3	16	TGCAGCGTTGTGGGTCTAGCGGGAGGTGGCACAGATACGCAGTATTTT	CSVVGLAGGGTDTQYF
TRBD1	TRBV5-1	-	TRBJ1-2	14	TGCGCCAGCAGCTTGGATGGAGGGGGCTCTGGCTACACCTTC	CASSLDGGGSGYTF
-	TRBV12-3/TRBV12-4	few	TRBJ1-5	12	TGTGCCAGCAGTTCGCATAATCAGCCCCAGCATTTT	CASSSHNQPQHF
-	TRBV7-9	many	TRBJ2-7	16	TGTGCCAGCAGCGCCCCCCGGGACAAGGGGCCGGGGGAGCAGTACTTC	CASSAPRDKGPGEQYF
-	TRBV28	many	TRBJ2-7	14	TGTGCCAGCAGATCCGGGACCGAGCACTACGAGCAGTACTTC	CASRSGTEHYEQYF
-	TRBV28	many	TRBJ1-5	13	TGTGCCAGCAGTTCCCCGGTCCGGGAGCCCCAGCATTTT	CASSSPVREPQHF
TRBD1	TRBV11-2	many	TRBJ2-7	15	TGTGCCAGCAGCTTAGATCTTACAGGGGCCTACGAGCAGTACTTC	CASSLDLTGAYEQYF
-	TRBV12-3/TRBV12-4	many	TRBJ2-2	16	TGTGCCAGCAGTTTAGGGCCGGGAGAACCCCCCGGGGAGCTGTTTTTT	CASSLGPGEPPGELFF
-	TRBV4-2	-	TRBJ2-7	18	TGTGCCAGCAGCCAAGGGCTGGGGTGGCGTCGGTCTGCCTACGAGCAGTACTTC	CASSQGLGWRRSAYEQYF
-	TRBV9	-	TRBJ1-3	15	TGTGCCAGCAGCGTAGACGGAGTCTCTGGAAACACCATATATTTT	CASSVDGVSGNTIYF
TRBD2	TRBV3-1	few	TRBJ2-2	14	TGTGCCAGCAGGTCTAGCGGGATTACCGGGGAGCTGTTTTTT	CASRSSGITGELFF
-	TRBV4-1	many	TRBJ2-7	14	TGCGCCAGCAGCCAAGGGGCTGAAAACTACGAGCAGTACTTC	CASSQGAENYEQYF
TRBD2	TRBV7-9	-	TRBJ2-1	19	TGTGCCAGCAGCTTGCCAGAGACTAGCGGGAGGGACAAATACAATGAGCAGTTCTTC	CASSLPETSGRDKYNEQFF
-	TRBV11-2	many	TRBJ1-1	13	TGTGTGGGGCAGGACGGACTGAACACTGAAGCTTTCTTT	CVGQDGLNTEAFF
TRBD2	TRBV6-1	many	TRBJ2-7	15	TGTGCCAGCAGTGAAACTAGCGGGAGGGCCGTCGAGCAGTACTTC	CASSETSGRAVEQYF
TRBD1	TRBV3-1	-	TRBJ1-1	16	TGTGCCAGCAGCCATGAATTAGGACAGGGGGATACTGAAGCTTTCTTT	CASSHELGQGDTEAFF
-	TRBV7-9	many	TRBJ2-7	13	TGTGCCAGCAGCTTCGAGGGCCGGGGCGAGCAGTACTTC	CASSFEGRGEQYF
TRBD1	TRBV12-3/TRBV12-4	many	TRBJ2-1	15	TGTGCCAGCAACCCCGGGACAGGGGCCTACAATGAGCAGTTCTTC	CASNPGTGAYNEQFF
TRBD2	TRBV18	many	TRBJ2-2	14	TGTGCCAGCTCACCACTAGCGGGATCCGGGGAGCTGTTTTTT	CASSPLAGSGELFF
TRBD2	TRBV12-3/TRBV12-4	few	TRBJ2-2	14	TGTGCCAGCAGTGTTAGCGGGAGTTACGGGGAGCTGTTTTTT	CASSVSGSYGELFF
TRBD2	TRBV5-1	few	TRBJ2-5	14	TGCGCCAGCAGCCCCCAGCGGGGACAAGAGACCCAGTACTTC	CASSPQRGQETQYF
-	TRBV6-1	many	TRBJ2-3	14	TGTGCCACCTACGACAGCTACAGCACAGATACGCAGTATTTT	CATYDSYSTDTQYF
TRBD1	TRBV20-1	few	TRBJ1-5	14	TGCAGTGCACAGACAGGGTTTAGCAATCAGCCCCAGCATTTT	CSAQTGFSNQPQHF
TRBD1	TRBV30	many	TRBJ1-1	13	TGTGCCTGGAGTGGACAGGGCGGGACTGAAGCTTTCTTT	CAWSGQGGTEAFF
TRBD2	TRBV2	many	TRBJ2-7	13	TGTGCCAGCAGTGCTGGGCTAGCGGTCGAGCAGTACTTC	CASSAGLAVEQYF
TRBD1	TRBV20-1	many	TRBJ1-4	15	TGCAGTGCTAAAGGACAGGGCAGTACTAATGAAAAACTGTTTTTT	CSAKGQGSTNEKLFF
TRBD2	TRBV11-2	-	TRBJ2-4	17	TGTGCCAGCAGCTTACAGACTAGCGGGAGGCCCAAAAACATTCAGTACTTC	CASSLQTSGRPKNIQYF
-	TRBV29-1	many	TRBJ1-1	12	TGCAGCGTTGACTACATGAACACTGAAGCTTTCTTT	CSVDYMNTEAFF
-	TRBV2	-	TRBJ2-5	14	TGTGCCAGCAGTGAGAACAGTCCTCCAGGGACCCAGTACTTC	CASSENSPPGTQYF
-	TRBV5-6	many	TRBJ2-4	15	TGTGCCAGCAGCCCCGCCCAACTAGCCAAAAACATTCAGTACTTC	CASSPAQLAKNIQYF
TRBD2	TRBV25-1	few	TRBJ2-2	17	TGTGCCAGCAGTGAGATTCAGGTAGCGGGAGACACCGGGGAGCTGTTTTTT	CASSEIQVAGDTGELFF